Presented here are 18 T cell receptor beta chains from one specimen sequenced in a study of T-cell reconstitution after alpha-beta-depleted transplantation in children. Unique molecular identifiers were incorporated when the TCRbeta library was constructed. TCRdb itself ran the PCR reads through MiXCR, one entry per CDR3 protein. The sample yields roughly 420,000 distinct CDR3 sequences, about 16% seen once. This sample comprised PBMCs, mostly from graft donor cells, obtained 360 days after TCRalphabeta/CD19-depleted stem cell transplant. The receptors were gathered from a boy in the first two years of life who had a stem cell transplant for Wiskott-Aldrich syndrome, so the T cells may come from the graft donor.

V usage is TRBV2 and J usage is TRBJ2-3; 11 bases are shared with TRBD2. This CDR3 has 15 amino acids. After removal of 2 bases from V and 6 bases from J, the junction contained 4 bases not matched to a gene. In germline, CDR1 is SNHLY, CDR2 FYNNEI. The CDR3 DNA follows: TGTGCCAGCAGTGAACTAGCGGGGGGCCTGGATACGCAGTATTTT. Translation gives CASSELAGGLDTQYF.

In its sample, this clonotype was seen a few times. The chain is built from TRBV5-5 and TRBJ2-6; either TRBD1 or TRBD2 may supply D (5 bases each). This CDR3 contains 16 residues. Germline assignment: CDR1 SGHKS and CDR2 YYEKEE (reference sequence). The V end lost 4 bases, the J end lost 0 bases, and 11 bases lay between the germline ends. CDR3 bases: TGTGCCAGCAGCAGGGACGGAAACTCTGGGGCCAACGTCCTGACTTTC. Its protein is CASSRDGNSGANVLTF.

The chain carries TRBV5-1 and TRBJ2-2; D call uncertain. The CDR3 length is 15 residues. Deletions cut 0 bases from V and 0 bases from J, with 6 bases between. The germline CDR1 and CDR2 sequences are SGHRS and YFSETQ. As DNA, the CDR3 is TGCGCCAGCAGCTTGGGTGTTGCGAACACCGGGGAGCTGTTTTTT. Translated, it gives CASSLGVANTGELFF. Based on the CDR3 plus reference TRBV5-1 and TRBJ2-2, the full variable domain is KAGVTQTPRYLIKTRGQQVTLSCSPISGHRSVSWYQQTPGQGLQFLFEYFSETQRNKGNFPGRFSGRQFSNSRSEMNVSTLELGDSALYLCASSLGVANTGELFFGEGSRLTVL.

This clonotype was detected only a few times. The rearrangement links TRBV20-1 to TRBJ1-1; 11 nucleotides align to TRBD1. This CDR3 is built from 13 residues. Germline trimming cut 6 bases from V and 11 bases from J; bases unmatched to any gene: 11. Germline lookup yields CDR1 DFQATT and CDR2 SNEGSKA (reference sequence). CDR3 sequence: CSAPGTGGVEAFF. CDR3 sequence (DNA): TGCAGTGCCCCCGGGACAGGGGGAGTAGAGGCTTTCTTT.

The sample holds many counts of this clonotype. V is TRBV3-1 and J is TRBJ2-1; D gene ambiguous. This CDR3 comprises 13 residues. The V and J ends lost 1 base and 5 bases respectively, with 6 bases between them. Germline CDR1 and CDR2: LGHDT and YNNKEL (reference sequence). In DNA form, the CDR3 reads TGTGCCAGCAGCCAAGTAACCGACAATGAGCAGTTCTTC. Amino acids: CASSQVTDNEQFF.

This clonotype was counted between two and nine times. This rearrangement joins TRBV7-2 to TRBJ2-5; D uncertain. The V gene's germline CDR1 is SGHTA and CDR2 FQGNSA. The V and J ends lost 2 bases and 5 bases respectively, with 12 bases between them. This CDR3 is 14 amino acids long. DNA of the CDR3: TGTGCCAGCAGCTTATTTTCTAGGGCCGAGACCCAGTACTTC. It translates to CASSLFSRAETQYF. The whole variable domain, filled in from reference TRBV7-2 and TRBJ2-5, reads GAGVSQSPSNKVTEKGKDVELRCDPISGHTALYWYRQSLGQGLEFLIYFQGNSAPDKSGLPSDRFSAERTGGSVSTLTIQRTQQEDSAVYLCASSLFSRAETQYFGPGTRLLVL.

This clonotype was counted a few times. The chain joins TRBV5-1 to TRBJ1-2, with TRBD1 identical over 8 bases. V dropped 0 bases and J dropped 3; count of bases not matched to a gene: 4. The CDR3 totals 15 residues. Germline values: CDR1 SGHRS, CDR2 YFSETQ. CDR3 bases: TGCGCCAGCAGCTTGGGGACAGGGTCGGACTATGGCTACACCTTC. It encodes CASSLGTGSDYGYTF. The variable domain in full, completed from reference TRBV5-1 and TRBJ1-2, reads KAGVTQTPRYLIKTRGQQVTLSCSPISGHRSVSWYQQTPGQGLQFLFEYFSETQRNKGNFPGRFSGRQFSNSRSEMNVSTLELGDSALYLCASSLGTGSDYGYTFGSGTRLTVV.

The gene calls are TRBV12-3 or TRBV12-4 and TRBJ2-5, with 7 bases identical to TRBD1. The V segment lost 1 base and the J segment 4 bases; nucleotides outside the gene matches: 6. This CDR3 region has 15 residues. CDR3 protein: CASSLGRQGAETQYF. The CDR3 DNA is TGTGCCAGCAGTTTAGGTAGACAGGGCGCAGAGACCCAGTACTTC.

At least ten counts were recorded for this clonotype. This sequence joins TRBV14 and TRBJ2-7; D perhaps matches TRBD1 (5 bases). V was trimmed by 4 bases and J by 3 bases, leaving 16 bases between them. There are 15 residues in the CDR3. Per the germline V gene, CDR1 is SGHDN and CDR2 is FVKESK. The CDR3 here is CASSLMETEYYEQYF. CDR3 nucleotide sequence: TGTGCCAGCAGCCTTATGGAGACAGAGTACTACGAGCAGTACTTC.

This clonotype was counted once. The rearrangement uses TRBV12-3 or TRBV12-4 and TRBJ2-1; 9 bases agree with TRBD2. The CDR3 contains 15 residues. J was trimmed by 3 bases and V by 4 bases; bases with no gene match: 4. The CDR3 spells CASSSGTSIYNEQFF. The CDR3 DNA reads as TGTGCCAGCAGTTCCGGGACTAGCATCTACAATGAGCAGTTCTTC.

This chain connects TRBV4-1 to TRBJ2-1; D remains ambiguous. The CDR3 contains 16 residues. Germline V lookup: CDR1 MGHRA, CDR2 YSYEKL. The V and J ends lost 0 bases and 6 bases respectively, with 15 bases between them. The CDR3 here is CASSQDLLVSRNEQFF. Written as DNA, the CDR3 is TGCGCCAGCAGCCAAGATTTGTTGGTTAGCCGCAATGAGCAGTTCTTC.

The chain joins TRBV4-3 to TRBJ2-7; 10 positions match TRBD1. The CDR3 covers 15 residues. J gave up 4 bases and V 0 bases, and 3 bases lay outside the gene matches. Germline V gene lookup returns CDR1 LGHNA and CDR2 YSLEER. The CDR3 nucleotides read TGCGCCAGCAGCCAAGAAGGGACAGGGGTTTACGAGCAGTACTTC. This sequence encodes CASSQEGTGVYEQYF.

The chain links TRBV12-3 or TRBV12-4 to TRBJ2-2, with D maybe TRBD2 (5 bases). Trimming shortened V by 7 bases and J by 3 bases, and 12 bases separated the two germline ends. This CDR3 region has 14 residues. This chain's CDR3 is CASIADSYTGELFF. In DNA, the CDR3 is TGTGCCAGCATCGCGGACTCGTACACCGGGGAGCTGTTTTTT.

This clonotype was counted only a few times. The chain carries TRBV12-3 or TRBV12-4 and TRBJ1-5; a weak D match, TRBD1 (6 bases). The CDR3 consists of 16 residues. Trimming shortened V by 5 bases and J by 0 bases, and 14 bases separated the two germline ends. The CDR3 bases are TGTGCCAGCAGTACCCGACAGGTCCTTAGCAATCAGCCCCAGCATTTT. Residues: CASSTRQVLSNQPQHF.

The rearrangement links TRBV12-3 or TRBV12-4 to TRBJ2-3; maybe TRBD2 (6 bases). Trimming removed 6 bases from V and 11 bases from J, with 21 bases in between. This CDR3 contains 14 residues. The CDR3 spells CASRPTSSWIRQYF. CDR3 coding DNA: TGTGCCAGCAGGCCTACTAGCTCCTGGATCAGGCAGTATTTT.

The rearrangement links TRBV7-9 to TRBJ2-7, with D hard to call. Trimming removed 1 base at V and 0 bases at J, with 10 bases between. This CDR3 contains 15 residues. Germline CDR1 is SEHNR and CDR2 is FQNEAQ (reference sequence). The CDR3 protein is CASSLVTRSSYEQYF. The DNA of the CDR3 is TGTGCCAGCAGCTTAGTGACACGGAGCTCCTACGAGCAGTACTTC.

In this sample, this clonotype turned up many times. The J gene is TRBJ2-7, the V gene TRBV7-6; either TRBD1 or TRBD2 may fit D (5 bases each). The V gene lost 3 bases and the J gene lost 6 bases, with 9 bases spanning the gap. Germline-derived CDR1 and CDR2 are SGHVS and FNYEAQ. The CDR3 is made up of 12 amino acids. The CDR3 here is CASSFRGGEQYF. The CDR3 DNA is TGTGCCAGCAGCTTCCGGGGCGGCGAGCAGTACTTC.

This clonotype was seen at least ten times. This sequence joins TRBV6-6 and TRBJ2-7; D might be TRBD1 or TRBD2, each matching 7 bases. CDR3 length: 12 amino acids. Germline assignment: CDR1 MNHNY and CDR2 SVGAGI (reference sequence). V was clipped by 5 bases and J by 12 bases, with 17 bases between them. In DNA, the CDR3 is TGTGCCAGCAGTCGACAGGGAGGGGCAGGGTACTTC. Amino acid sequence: CASSRQGGAGYF.